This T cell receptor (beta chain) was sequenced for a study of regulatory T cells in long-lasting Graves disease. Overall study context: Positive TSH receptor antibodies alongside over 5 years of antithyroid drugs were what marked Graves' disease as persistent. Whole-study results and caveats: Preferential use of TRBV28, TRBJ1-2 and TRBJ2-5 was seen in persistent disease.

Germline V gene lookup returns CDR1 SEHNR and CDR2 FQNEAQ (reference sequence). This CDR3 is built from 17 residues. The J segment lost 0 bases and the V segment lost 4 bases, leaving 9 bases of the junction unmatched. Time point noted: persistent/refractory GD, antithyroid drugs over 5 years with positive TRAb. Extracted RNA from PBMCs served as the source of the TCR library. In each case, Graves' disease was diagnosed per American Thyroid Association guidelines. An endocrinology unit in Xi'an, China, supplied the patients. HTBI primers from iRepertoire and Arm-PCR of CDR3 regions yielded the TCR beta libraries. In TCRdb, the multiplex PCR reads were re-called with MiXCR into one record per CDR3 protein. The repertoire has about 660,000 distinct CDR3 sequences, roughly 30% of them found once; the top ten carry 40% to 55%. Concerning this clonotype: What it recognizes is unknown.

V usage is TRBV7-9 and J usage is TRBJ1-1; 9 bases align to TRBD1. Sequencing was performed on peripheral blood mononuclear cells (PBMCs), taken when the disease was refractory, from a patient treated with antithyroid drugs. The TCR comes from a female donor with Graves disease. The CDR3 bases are TGTGCCAGCAGCTCCGGGACAGGGTGGGTGATGAACACTGAAGCTTTCTTT. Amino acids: CASSSGTGWVMNTEAFF.